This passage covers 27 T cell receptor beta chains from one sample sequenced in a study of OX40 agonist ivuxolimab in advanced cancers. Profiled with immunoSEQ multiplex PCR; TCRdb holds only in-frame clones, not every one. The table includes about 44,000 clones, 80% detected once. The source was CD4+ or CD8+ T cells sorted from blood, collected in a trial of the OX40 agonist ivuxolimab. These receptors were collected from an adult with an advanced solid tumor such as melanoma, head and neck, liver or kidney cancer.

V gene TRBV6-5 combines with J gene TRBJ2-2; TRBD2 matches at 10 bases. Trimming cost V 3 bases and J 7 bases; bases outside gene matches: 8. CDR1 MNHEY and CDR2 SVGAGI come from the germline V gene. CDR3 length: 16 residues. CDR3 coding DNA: TGTGCCAGCAGTTATGGAGCGGGAGGGCTTATCGGGGAGCTGTTTTTT. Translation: CASSYGAGGLIGELFF.

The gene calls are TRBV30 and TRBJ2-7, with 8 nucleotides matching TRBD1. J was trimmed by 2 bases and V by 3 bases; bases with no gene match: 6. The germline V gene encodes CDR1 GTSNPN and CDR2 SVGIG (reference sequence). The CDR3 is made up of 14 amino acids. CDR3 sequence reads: CAWSRGTGAYEQYF. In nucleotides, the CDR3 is TGTGCCTGGAGCAGGGGGACAGGAGCCTACGAGCAGTACTTC.

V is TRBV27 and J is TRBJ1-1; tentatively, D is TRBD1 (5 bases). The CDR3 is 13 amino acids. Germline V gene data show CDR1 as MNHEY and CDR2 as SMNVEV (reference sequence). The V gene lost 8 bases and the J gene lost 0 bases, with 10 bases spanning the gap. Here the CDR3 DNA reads TGTGCCAGCGGAAAACAGGTGAACACTGAAGCTTTCTTT. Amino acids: CASGKQVNTEAFF.

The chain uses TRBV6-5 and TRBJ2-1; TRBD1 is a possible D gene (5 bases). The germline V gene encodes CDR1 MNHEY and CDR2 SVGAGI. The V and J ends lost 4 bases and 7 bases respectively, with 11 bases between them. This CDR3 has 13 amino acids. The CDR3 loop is CASSSFRGNEQFF. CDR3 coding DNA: TGTGCCAGCAGTTCCTTTAGGGGTAATGAGCAGTTCTTC.

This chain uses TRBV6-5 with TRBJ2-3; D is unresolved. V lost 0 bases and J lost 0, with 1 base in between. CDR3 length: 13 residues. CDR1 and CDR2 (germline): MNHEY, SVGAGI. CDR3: CASSYSSTDTQYF. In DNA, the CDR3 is TGTGCCAGCAGTTACTCCAGCACAGATACGCAGTATTTT.

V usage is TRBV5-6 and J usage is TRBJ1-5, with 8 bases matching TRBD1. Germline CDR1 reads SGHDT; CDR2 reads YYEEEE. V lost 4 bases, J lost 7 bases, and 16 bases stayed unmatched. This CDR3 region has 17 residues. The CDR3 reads CASSRGQGDGLRQPQHF. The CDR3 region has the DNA TGTGCCAGCAGCCGCGGACAGGGTGACGGCTTAAGACAGCCCCAGCATTTT.

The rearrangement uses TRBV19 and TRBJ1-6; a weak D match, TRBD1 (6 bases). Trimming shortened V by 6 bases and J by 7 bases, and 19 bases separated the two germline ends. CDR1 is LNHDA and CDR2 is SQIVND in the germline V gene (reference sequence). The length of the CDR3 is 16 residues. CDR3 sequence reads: CASRDLTGLDNSPLHF. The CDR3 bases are TGTGCCAGTAGAGACTTGACAGGACTTGACAATTCACCCCTCCACTTT.

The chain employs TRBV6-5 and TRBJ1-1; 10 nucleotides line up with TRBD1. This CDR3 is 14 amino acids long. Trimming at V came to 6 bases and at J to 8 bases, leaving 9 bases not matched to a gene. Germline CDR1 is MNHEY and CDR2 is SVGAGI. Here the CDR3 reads CASSQGTGVREAFF. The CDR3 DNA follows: TGTGCCAGCAGCCAAGGGACAGGGGTACGGGAAGCTTTCTTT.

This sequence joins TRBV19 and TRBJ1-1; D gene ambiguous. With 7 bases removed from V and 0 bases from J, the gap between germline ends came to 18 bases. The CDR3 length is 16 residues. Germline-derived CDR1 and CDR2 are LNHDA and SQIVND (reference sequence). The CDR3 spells CASTPLWRRVNTEAFF. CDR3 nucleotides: TGTGCCAGTACCCCGCTTTGGAGGCGGGTGAACACTGAAGCTTTCTTT.

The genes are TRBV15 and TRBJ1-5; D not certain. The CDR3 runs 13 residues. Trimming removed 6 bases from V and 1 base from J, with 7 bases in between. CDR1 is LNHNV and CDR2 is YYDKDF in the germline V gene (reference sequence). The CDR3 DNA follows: TGTGCCACCAGGGGTTTGAGCAATCAGCCCCAGCATTTT. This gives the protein CATRGLSNQPQHF.

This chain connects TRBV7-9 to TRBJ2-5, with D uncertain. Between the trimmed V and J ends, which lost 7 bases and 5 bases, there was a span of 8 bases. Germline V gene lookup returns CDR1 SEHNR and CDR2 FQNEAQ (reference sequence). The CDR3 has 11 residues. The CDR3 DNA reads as TGTGCCAGCACCTTGGGGGAGACCCAGTACTTC. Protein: CASTLGETQYF.

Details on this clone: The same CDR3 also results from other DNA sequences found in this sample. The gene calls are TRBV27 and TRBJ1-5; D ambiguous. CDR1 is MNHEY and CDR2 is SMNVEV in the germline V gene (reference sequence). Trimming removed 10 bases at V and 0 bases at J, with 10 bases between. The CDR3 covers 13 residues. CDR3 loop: CATLPDSNQPQHF. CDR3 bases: TGTGCCACCCTACCGGATAGCAATCAGCCCCAGCATTTT.

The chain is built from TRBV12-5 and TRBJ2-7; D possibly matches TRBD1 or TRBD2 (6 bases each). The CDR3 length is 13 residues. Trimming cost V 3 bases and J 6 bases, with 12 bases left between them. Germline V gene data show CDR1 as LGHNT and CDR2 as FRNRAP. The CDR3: CASGLGGSGEQYF. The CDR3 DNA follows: TGTGCTAGTGGTTTAGGGGGGAGCGGCGAGCAGTACTTC.

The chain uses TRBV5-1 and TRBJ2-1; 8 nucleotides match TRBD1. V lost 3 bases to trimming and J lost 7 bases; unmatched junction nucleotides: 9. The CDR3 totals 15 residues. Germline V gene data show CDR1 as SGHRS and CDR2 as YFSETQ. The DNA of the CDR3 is TGCGCCAGCAGCTCACCCCGGGACAGGAAAAATGAGCAGTTCTTC. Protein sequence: CASSSPRDRKNEQFF.

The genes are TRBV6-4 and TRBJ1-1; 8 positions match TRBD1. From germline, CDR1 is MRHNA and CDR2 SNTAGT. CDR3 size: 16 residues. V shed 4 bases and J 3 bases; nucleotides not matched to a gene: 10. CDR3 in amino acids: CASSVDQGARDTEAFF. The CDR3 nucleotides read TGTGCCAGCAGTGTCGATCAGGGGGCGCGGGACACTGAAGCTTTCTTT.

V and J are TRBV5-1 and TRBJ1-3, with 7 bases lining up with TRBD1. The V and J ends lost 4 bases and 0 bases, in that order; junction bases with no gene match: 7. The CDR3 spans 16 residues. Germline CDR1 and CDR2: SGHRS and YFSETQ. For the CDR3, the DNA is TGCGCCAGCAGCATAGGACAGGCCCACTCTGGAAACACCATATATTTT. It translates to CASSIGQAHSGNTIYF. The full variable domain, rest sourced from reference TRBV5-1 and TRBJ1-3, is KAGVTQTPRYLIKTRGQQVTLSCSPISGHRSVSWYQQTPGQGLQFLFEYFSETQRNKGNFPGRFSGRQFSNSRSEMNVSTLELGDSALYLCASSIGQAHSGNTIYFGEGSWLTVV.

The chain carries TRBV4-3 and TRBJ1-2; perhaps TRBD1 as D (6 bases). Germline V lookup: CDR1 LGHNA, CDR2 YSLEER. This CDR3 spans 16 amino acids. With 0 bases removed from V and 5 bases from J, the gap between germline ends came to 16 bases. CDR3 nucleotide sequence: TGCGCCAGCAGCCAAGAGACAGGACTCTCCCTTTATGGCTACACCTTC. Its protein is CASSQETGLSLYGYTF.

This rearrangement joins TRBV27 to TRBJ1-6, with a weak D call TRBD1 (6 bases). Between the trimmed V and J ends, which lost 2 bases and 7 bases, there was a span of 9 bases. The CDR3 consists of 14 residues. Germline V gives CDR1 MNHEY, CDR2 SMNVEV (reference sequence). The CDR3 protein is CASSLGQGNSPLHF. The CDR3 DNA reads TGTGCCAGCAGTTTAGGGCAGGGGAATTCACCCCTCCACTTT.

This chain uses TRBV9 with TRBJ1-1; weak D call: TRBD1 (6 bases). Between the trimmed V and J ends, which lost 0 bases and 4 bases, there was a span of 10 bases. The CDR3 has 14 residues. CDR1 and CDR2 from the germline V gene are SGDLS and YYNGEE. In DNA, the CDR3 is TGTGCCAGCAGCGTAGGGGGGCAGAGCACTGAAGCTTTCTTT. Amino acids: CASSVGGQSTEAFF.

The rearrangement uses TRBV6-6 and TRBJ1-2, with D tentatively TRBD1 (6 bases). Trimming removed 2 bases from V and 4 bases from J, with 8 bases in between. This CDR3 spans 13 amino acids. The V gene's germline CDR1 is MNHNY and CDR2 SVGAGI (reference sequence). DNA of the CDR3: TGTGCCAGCAGTTACGACAGGTCCTATGGCTACACCTTC. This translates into CASSYDRSYGYTF.

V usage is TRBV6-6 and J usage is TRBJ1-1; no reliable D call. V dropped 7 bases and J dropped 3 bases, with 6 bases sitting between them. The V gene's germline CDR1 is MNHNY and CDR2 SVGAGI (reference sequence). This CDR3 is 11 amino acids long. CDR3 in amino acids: CASIGDTEAFF. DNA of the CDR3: TGTGCCAGCATCGGAGACACTGAAGCTTTCTTT.

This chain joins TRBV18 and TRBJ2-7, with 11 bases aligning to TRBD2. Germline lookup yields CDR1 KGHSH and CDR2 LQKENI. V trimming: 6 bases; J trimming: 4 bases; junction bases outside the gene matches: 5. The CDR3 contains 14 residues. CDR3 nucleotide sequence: TGTGCCAGCTCCGGGACTAGCGGATATTACGAGCAGTACTTC. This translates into CASSGTSGYYEQYF.

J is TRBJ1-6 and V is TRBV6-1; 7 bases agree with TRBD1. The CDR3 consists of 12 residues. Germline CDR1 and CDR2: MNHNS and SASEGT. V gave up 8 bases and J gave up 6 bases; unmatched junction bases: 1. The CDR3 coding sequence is TGTGCCAGCGGGACAGCTAATTCACCCCTCCACTTT. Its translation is CASGTANSPLHF.

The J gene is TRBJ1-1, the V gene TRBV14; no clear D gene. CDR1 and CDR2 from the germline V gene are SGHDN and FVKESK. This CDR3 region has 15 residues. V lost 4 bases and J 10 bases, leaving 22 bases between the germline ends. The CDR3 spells CASSPRAELGPGAFF. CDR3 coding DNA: TGTGCCAGCAGCCCGAGAGCAGAGCTTGGACCCGGAGCTTTCTTT.

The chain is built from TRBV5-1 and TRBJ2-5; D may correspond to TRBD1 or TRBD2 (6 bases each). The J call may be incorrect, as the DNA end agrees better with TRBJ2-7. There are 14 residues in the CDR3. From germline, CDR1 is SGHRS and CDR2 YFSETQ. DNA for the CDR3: TGCGCCAGCAGCTTGGGACCGGGGGCGGGCGAGCAGTACTTC. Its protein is CASSLGPGAGEQYF.

The CDR3 nucleotides are TGTGCCATCAGTGAGTCCACAGATACGCAGTATTTT. Amino acid sequence: CAISESTDTQYF. The rearrangement uses TRBV10-3 and TRBJ2-3; no clear D gene. V was trimmed by 0 bases and J by 2 bases, leaving 0 bases between them. CDR1 ENHRY and CDR2 SYGVKD come from the germline V gene. CDR3 length: 12 amino acids.

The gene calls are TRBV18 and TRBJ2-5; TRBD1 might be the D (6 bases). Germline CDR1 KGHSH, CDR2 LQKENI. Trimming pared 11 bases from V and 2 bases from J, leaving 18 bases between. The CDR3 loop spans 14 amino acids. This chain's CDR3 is CASARDTVQETQYF. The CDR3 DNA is TGTGCCTCCGCCCGGGACACAGTTCAAGAGACCCAGTACTTC.